The 14 T cell receptor beta chains presented below share a single source sample, sequenced in a study of control samples from healthy donors and cancer patients. Measured with immunoSEQ multiplex PCR; TCRdb has only the in-frame clones, and not every one. This table holds roughly 190,000 clones. Input material: blood. These receptors came from a woman in her 30s in good health.

The genes are TRBV15 and TRBJ2-5, with D perhaps TRBD2 (5 bases). Germline V lookup: CDR1 LNHNV, CDR2 YYDKDF (reference sequence). V was trimmed by 6 bases and J by 1 base, leaving 21 bases between them. The CDR3 totals 17 residues. In nucleotides, the CDR3 is TGTGCCACCAGGCCGCCGAGTAGCGCGGAATCCCAAGAGACCCAGTACTTC. This sequence encodes CATRPPSSAESQETQYF.

The chain is built from TRBV5-1 and TRBJ1-2, with a weak D call TRBD1 (6 bases). This CDR3 contains 14 residues. Germline V gives CDR1 SGHRS, CDR2 YFSETQ. V lost 4 bases to trimming and J lost 5 bases, with 15 bases between them. In DNA, the CDR3 is TGCGCCAGCAGCCAGACCGGCGGGACATATGGCTACACCTTC. This codes for CASSQTGGTYGYTF.

Points on this clone: One junction end does not reproduce the germline sequence, and a read error may be involved. The rearrangement joins TRBV5-1 to TRBJ2-1; 8 bases agree with TRBD1. Germline CDR1 is SGHRS and CDR2 is YFSETQ. The CDR3 consists of 15 residues. The CDR3 bases are TGCGCCAGCAGCTTGCAGGGGGCTCCAGCCAATCAGCAGTTCTTC. It specifies CASSLQGAPANQQFF.

The rearrangement joins TRBV5-1 to TRBJ1-4, with 7 positions matching TRBD1. The germline V gene has CDR1 SGHRS and CDR2 YFSETQ. The ends lost 4 bases at V and 5 bases at J; junction bases unmatched: 8. The CDR3 sequence is 15 residues long. CDR3 amino acids: CASSRGTALNEKLFF. For the CDR3, the DNA is TGCGCCAGCAGCCGAGGGACAGCTTTAAATGAAAAACTGTTTTTT.

With respect to this clone: One junction end does not reproduce the germline sequence, and a read error may be involved. This chain connects TRBV7-7 to TRBJ1-1; no definite D call. Germline CDR1 is SSHAT and CDR2 is FNYEAQ (reference sequence). CDR3 length: 13 residues. CDR3 sequence: CASSLSTYTEAFF. The CDR3 DNA reads as TGTGCTAGCAGCTTAAGTACGTACACTGAAGCTTTCTTT.

The V and J genes are TRBV6-1 and TRBJ2-1; 12 bases match TRBD2. V trimming: 3 bases; J trimming: 13 bases; junction bases outside the gene matches: 13. Germline V gene sequence: CDR1 MNHNS, CDR2 SASEGT. This CDR3 spans 16 amino acids. The CDR3 coding sequence is TGTGCCAGCAGTGAGCTTTTTATATCTAGCGGGGGGGCCCAGTTCTTC. Translation: CASSELFISSGGAQFF.

This chain links TRBV18 with TRBJ2-7, with unresolved D. In germline, CDR1 is KGHSH, CDR2 LQKENI. The V and J ends lost 0 bases and 2 bases respectively, with 8 bases between them. The CDR3 runs 14 residues. CDR3 residues: CASSPPSGAYEQYF. In DNA form, the CDR3 reads TGTGCCAGCTCACCACCATCAGGAGCCTACGAGCAGTACTTC.

This chain connects TRBV2 to TRBJ1-6; 7 nucleotides agree with TRBD1. The length of the CDR3 is 15 residues. V trimming: 7 bases; J trimming: 7 bases; junction bases outside the gene matches: 10. Germline-derived CDR1 and CDR2 are SNHLY and FYNNEI. The CDR3, as DNA: TGTGCCAGCAAACCCGCCGGGACAGTAAATTCACCCCTCCACTTT. It is translated as CASKPAGTVNSPLHF.

The rearrangement joins TRBV28 to TRBJ1-4; no firm D call. Germline V gene data show CDR1 as MDHEN and CDR2 as SYDVKM. This CDR3 is built from 13 residues. The V gene lost 7 bases and the J gene lost 5 bases, with 11 bases spanning the gap. The CDR3 DNA reads TGTGCCAGCATCAGCCCCGCGAATGAAAAACTGTTTTTT. Protein: CASISPANEKLFF. Full variable domain (rest looked up from reference TRBV28 and TRBJ1-4): DVKVTQSSRYLVKRTGEKVFLECVQDMDHENMFWYRQDPGLGLRLIYFSYDVKMKEKGDIPEGYSVSREKKERFSLILESASTNQTSMYLCASISPANEKLFFGSGTQLSVL.

The chain has TRBV28 and TRBJ1-3; no definite D call. The germline CDR1 and CDR2 sequences are MDHEN and SYDVKM. The CDR3 is 16 residues long. V lost 7 bases, J lost 5 bases, and 21 bases lay in between. The CDR3 sequence is CASNKYGDYIRNTIYF. CDR3 sequence (DNA): TGTGCCAGCAACAAGTACGGGGATTATATTCGAAACACCATATATTTT.

The chain links TRBV7-2 to TRBJ2-1; D uncertain. The CDR3 totals 17 residues. Germline assignment: CDR1 SGHTA and CDR2 FQGNSA. V lost 5 bases and J lost 7, with 24 bases in between. CDR3 DNA: TGTGCCAGCAGCCTAAGGGCCAATAGGAGACACACGAATGAGCAGTTCTTC. Protein: CASSLRANRRHTNEQFF.

V is TRBV5-1 and J is TRBJ1-1; D ambiguous. The V gene's germline CDR1 is SGHRS and CDR2 YFSETQ. V was shortened by 0 bases and J by 1 base, with 7 bases between the two germline ends. This CDR3 is built from 14 residues. The CDR3: CASSLGAPNTEAFF. The CDR3 DNA sequence: TGCGCCAGCAGCTTGGGGGCGCCGAACACTGAAGCTTTCTTT.

The chain recombines TRBV11-2 with TRBJ2-7; D is undetermined. Trimming left V 3 bases short and J 6 bases short, with 6 bases between. The CDR3 is made up of 11 amino acids. Germline V gives CDR1 SGHAT, CDR2 FQNNGV. CDR3 loop: CASSFWGEQYF. CDR3 nucleotide sequence: TGTGCCAGCAGCTTCTGGGGCGAGCAGTACTTC.

The V and J genes are TRBV19 and TRBJ2-1; D remains ambiguous. Between the trimmed V and J ends, which lost 7 bases and 4 bases, there was a span of 14 bases. Germline V CDR1 and CDR2: LNHDA, SQIVND (reference sequence). The CDR3 consists of 14 residues. This chain's CDR3 is CASITSPRYNEQFF. CDR3 DNA: TGTGCCAGTATCACGTCCCCCAGGTACAATGAGCAGTTCTTC.